This T cell receptor (beta chain) comes out of a study of T-cell reconstitution after alpha-beta-depleted transplantation in children. Trimming removed 5 bases from V and 6 bases from J, with 23 bases in between. Germline V gene data show CDR1 as LGHNA and CDR2 as YSLEER. The CDR3 contains 16 residues. The TCRbeta library incorporated unique molecular identifiers. MiXCR, applied by TCRdb to the PCR reads, yields one record per CDR3 protein. The sample records more than 500,000 distinct CDR3 sequences, roughly 11% being singletons. This clonotype was observed a handful of times. Its antigen is not identified. Findings of the study overall: The authors attributed T-cell counts and diversity one year after transplant mostly to newly produced T cells. Several hundred expanded graft clones reportedly were the source of alpha-beta T cells about two months after transplant.

The clonotype was recovered from a female patient between 2 and 15 years old who had a stem cell transplant for aplastic anemia, so the T cells may come from the graft donor. The chain employs TRBV4-3 and TRBJ2-7; D is possibly TRBD2 (6 bases). Here the sequenced sample was PBMCs, mostly from graft donor cells, taken 180 days after TCRalphabeta/CD19-depleted stem cell transplant. The CDR3: CASSFTLGLPIAEQYF. The CDR3 DNA reads TGCGCCAGCAGCTTTACGCTTGGACTACCGATCGCCGAGCAGTACTTC.